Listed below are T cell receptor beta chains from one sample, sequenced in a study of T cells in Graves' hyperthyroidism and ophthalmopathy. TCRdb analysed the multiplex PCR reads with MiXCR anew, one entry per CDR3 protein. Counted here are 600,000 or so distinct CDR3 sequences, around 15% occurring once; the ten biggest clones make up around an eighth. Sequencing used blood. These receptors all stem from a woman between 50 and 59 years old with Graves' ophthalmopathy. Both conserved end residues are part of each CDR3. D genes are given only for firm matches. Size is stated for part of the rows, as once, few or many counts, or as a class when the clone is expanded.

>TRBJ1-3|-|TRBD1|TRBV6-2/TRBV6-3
CATQGAVGNTIYF
TGTGCCACGCAGGGGGCTGTTGGAAACACCATATATTTT
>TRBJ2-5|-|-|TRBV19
CASSIRDNRLTQYF
TGTGCCAGTAGTATTAGGGACAACCGTCTGACGCAGTACTTC
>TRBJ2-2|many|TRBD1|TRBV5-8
CASSTRDRRFTGELFF
TGTGCCAGCAGCACACGGGACAGGAGGTTCACCGGGGAGCTGTTTTTT
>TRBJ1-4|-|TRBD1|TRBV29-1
CSVDDRGGEKLFF
TGCAGCGTTGATGACAGGGGAGGTGAAAAACTGTTTTTT
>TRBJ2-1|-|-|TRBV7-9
CATAVGDTYYNEQFF
TGTGCCACCGCAGTAGGGGACACCTATTACAATGAGCAGTTCTTC
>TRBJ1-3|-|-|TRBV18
CASSPQGRISGNTIYF
TGTGCCAGCTCACCACAGGGACGTATCTCTGGAAACACCATATATTTT
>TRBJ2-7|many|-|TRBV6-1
CASSFTSQTQYEQYF
TGTGCCAGCAGTTTTACCTCCCAAACACAATACGAGCAGTACTTC
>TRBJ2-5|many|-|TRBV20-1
CSARGADQETQYF
TGCAGTGCCCGGGGGGCAGATCAAGAGACCCAGTACTTC
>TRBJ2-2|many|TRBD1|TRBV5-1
CASSSKVTPNRGGELFF
TGCGCCAGCAGCTCCAAGGTTACGCCTAACAGGGGCGGGGAGCTGTTTTTT
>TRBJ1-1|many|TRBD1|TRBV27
CASSLGQDNTEAFF
TGTGCCAGCAGTTTAGGACAGGACAACACTGAAGCTTTCTTT
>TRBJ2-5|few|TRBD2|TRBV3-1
CASSRVRGRAVETQYF
TGTGCCAGCAGCCGGGTTCGCGGGAGGGCCGTGGAGACCCAGTACTTC
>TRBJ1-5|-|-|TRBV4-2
CASSQEDTINQPQHF
TGTGCCAGCAGCCAAGAGGACACCATCAATCAGCCCCAGCATTTT
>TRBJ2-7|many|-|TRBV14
CASSQGSGSSYEQYF
TGTGCCAGCAGCCAAGGCAGCGGGTCTTCCTACGAGCAGTACTTC
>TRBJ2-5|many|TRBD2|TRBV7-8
CASSLGSGRGLVETQYF
TGTGCCAGCAGCTTGGGTAGCGGGAGGGGGTTGGTAGAGACCCAGTACTTC
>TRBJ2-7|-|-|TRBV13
CASSARGVYEQYF
TGTGCCAGCAGCGCCAGGGGGGTTTACGAGCAGTACTTC
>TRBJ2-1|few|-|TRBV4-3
CASSQDGRGSSYNEQFF
TGCGCCAGCAGCCAAGACGGTAGAGGAAGCTCCTACAATGAGCAGTTCTTC
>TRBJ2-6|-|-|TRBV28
CASSPSISGANVLTF
TGTGCCAGCAGCCCTAGCATCTCTGGGGCCAACGTCCTGACTTTC
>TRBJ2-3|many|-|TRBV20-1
CSADTQYF
TGCAGTGCAGATACGCAGTATTTT
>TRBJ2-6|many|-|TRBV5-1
CASSLELALFSGANVLTF
TGCGCCAGCAGCTTGGAGTTAGCCCTCTTCTCTGGGGCCAACGTCCTGACTTTC
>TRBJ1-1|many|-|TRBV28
CASSYTGFMAFF
TGTGCCAGCAGCTACACAGGGTTTATGGCTTTCTTT
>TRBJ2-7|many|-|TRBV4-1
CASSQTGTGAYEQYF
TGCGCCAGCAGCCAGACCGGGACGGGTGCTTACGAGCAGTACTTC
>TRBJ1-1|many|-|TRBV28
CASSLLYRRTENTEAFF
TGTGCCAGCAGTTTATTGTATCGAAGGACCGAGAACACTGAAGCTTTCTTT
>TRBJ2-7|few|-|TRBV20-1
CSAGDTRTYEQYF
TGCAGTGCTGGAGACACACGTACCTACGAGCAGTACTTC
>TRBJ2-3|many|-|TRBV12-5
CASGLLEESQYF
TGTGCTAGTGGTTTGTTGGAGGAATCGCAGTATTTT
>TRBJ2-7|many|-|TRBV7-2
CASSLEAGAMEQYF
TGTGCCAGCAGCTTAGAGGCGGGTGCCATGGAGCAGTACTTC
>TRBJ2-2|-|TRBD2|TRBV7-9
CASSPSLAGAHTGELFF
TGTGCCAGCAGCCCATCACTAGCGGGAGCCCATACCGGGGAGCTGTTTTTT
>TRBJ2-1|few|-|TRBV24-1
CATSDNKFPSYNEQFF
TGTGCCACCAGTGATAATAAATTTCCTTCCTACAATGAGCAGTTCTTC
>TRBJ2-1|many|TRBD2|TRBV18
CASSPLAGDGNEQFF
TGTGCCAGCTCACCACTAGCGGGAGACGGGAATGAGCAGTTCTTC
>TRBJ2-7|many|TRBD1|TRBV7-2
CASSLEGQGADEQYF
TGTGCCAGCAGCTTAGAGGGACAGGGGGCGGACGAGCAGTACTTC
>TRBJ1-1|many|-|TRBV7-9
CASSTTKNTEAFF
TGTGCCAGCAGTACCACAAAGAACACTGAAGCTTTCTTT
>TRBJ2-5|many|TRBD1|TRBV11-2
CASSQGTGETQYF
TGTGCCAGCAGCCAAGGGACAGGGGAGACCCAGTACTTC
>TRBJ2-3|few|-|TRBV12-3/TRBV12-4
CASSLTATDTDTQYF
TGTGCCAGCAGTTTAACTGCCACAGACACAGATACGCAGTATTTT
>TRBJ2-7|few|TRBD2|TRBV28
CASSLLREFREQYF
TGTGCCAGCAGTTTATTGCGGGAGTTTAGGGAGCAGTACTTC
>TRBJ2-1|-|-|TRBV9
CASSVGVGAYNERFF
-
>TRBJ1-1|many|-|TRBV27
CASRRWDEAFF
TGTGCCAGCAGACGGTGGGATGAAGCTTTCTTT
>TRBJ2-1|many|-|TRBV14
CASSQRQINEQFF
TGTGCCAGCAGCCAGAGACAGATCAATGAGCAGTTCTTC
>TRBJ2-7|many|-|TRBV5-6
CASRLSGKDYEQYF
TGTGCCAGCAGACTGTCGGGCAAAGACTACGAGCAGTACTTC
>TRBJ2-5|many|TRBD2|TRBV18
CASSPPVAGAEETQYF
TGTGCCAGCTCACCACCGGTAGCGGGAGCGGAGGAGACCCAGTACTTC
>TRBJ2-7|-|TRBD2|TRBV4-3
CASSQGTSGRGYEQYF
TGCGCCAGCAGCCAGGGGACTAGCGGGAGAGGCTACGAGCAGTACTTC
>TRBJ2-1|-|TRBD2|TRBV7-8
CASSLAGGRFYNEQFF
TGTGCCAGCAGCTTAGCGGGAGGGCGCTTCTACAATGAGCAGTTCTTC
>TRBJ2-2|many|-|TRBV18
CASSPASTGTGELFF
TGTGCCAGCTCACCTGCGAGTACGGGCACCGGGGAGCTGTTTTTT
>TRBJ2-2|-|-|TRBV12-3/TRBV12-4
CASSFNTGKLFF
TGTGCCAGCAGTTTTAACACCGGGAAGCTGTTTTTT
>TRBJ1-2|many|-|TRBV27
CASSLGSGANYGYTF
TGTGCCAGCAGTTTAGGATCAGGGGCGAACTATGGCTACACCTTC
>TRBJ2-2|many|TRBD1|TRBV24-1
CATSDPSTGANTGELFF
TGTGCCACCAGTGACCCCTCGACAGGGGCGAACACCGGGGAGCTGTTTTTT
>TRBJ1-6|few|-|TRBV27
CASRTRAGSPLHF
TGTGCCAGCAGAACAAGGGCAGGGTCACCCCTCCACTTT
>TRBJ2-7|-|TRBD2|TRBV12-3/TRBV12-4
CASSGPGTSGRKGTYEQYF
TGTGCCAGCAGTGGGCCCGGGACTAGCGGGAGAAAGGGCACCTACGAGCAGTACTTC
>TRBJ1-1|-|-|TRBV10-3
CAIKDSFGSRTEAFF
TGTGCCATCAAAGATAGTTTCGGATCCCGGACTGAAGCTTTCTTT
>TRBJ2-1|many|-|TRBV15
CATSRVISYNEQFF
TGTGCCACCAGCAGAGTTATCTCCTACAATGAGCAGTTCTTC
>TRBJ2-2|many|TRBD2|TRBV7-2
CASTEAAGGPGELFF
TGTGCCAGCACCGAAGCAGCGGGAGGACCCGGGGAGCTGTTTTTT
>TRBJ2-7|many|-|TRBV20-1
CSARMGPGEQYF
TGCAGTGCACGAATGGGGCCTGGCGAGCAGTACTTC
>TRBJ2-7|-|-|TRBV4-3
CASSQDRSLTHEQYF
TGCGCCAGCAGCCAAGATCGGAGCCTCACCCACGAGCAGTACTTC
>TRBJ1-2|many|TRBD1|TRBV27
CASSRWTGSQGYTF
TGTGCCAGCAGTCGGTGGACAGGGTCGCAGGGCTACACCTTC
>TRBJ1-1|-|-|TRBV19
CASSHQGGNTEAFF
TGTGCCAGTAGCCATCAGGGAGGGAACACTGAAGCTTTCTTT
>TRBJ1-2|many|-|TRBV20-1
CSASTTGGGYTF
TGCAGTGCTAGCACCACCGGGGGTGGCTACACCTTC
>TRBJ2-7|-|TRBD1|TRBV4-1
CASSQELQGARYEQYF
TGCGCCAGCAGCCAAGAACTACAGGGGGCAAGGTACGAGCAGTACTTC